The 23 T cell receptor beta chains below all came from one sample that was sequenced in a study of shared clonotypes between healthy human individuals. The method was immunoSEQ multiplex PCR; TCRdb's version includes in-frame clones alone and lacks a portion of them. The sample lists a few million clones, 93% occurring once. Sequenced input: naive CD4+ T cells from PBMCs. Sample subset: CD45RA+ positively selected. These receptors originate from a man between 18 and 35 years old in good health. Some clones in this sample may be carry-over from other donors' samples.

The chain carries TRBV7-8 and TRBJ2-3; D is perhaps TRBD2 (6 bases). Germline V gene data show CDR1 as SGHVS and CDR2 as FQNEAQ. V was trimmed by 3 bases and J by 11 bases, leaving 12 bases between them. This CDR3 has 12 residues. CDR3: CASSFPRGKQYF. CDR3 coding DNA: TGTGCCAGCAGCTTCCCCCGGGGGAAGCAGTATTTT.

This clone was seen only once. V gene TRBV27 combines with J gene TRBJ1-1; the D is unclear. The CDR3 spans 13 residues. Germline CDR1 reads MNHEY; CDR2 reads SMNVEV (reference sequence). The V and J ends lost 3 bases and 3 bases respectively, with 8 bases between them. The CDR3 DNA reads as TGTGCCAGCAGTTTCGGATCTCACACTGAAGCTTTCTTT. Translated, it gives CASSFGSHTEAFF.

With respect to this clone: The sample holds other DNA sequences that translate to the same CDR3. This chain links TRBV6-1 with TRBJ1-4, with D perhaps TRBD1 (5 bases). Trimming removed 8 bases at V and 3 bases at J, with 7 bases between. Germline V CDR1 and CDR2: MNHNS, SASEGT. This CDR3 is built from 12 residues. The CDR3 here is CASRGANEKLFF. CDR3 sequence (DNA): TGTGCCAGCCGGGGGGCTAATGAAAAACTGTTTTTT.

The table lists this clone with a count of one. This chain uses TRBV6-1 with TRBJ2-3; weak D call: TRBD1 (6 bases). Trimming took 4 bases from V and 2 from J, leaving 16 bases between them. The length of the CDR3 is 16 residues. Per germline, CDR1 MNHNS and CDR2 SASEGT. CDR3 coding DNA: TGTGCCAGCAGTGTCAGGGGACGAGGGTACACAGATACGCAGTATTTT. It translates to CASSVRGRGYTDTQYF.

The chain couples TRBV5-1 to TRBJ2-1; TRBD2 matches 15 bases. The CDR3 is 18 residues long. V lost 3 bases, J lost 6 bases, and 10 bases stayed unmatched. Germline V CDR1 and CDR2: SGHRS, YFSETQ. The CDR3 region has the DNA TGCGCCAGCAGCTCTGAACTGGGACTAGCGGGAGGTGTCAATGAGCAGTTCTTC. Amino acids: CASSSELGLAGGVNEQFF.

This chain joins TRBV27 and TRBJ2-1, with TRBD2 as a possible D gene (6 bases). Germline CDR1 and CDR2: MNHEY and SMNVEV (reference sequence). The germline V and J ends were trimmed by 5 bases and 0 bases, with 17 bases remaining between them. This CDR3 has 17 amino acids. The CDR3 DNA reads TGTGCCAGCAGTACCGTGGGGGGTAGAAGCTCCTACAATGAGCAGTTCTTC. This encodes CASSTVGGRSSYNEQFF.

CDR3 residues: CASSMMQGMEQYF. In nucleotides, the CDR3 is TGTGCCAGCAGCATGATGCAGGGGATGGAGCAGTACTTC. V usage is TRBV7-9 and J usage is TRBJ2-7; perhaps TRBD1 as D (6 bases). Germline lookup yields CDR1 SEHNR and CDR2 FQNEAQ (reference sequence). The CDR3 covers 13 residues. Between the trimmed V and J ends, which lost 5 bases and 7 bases, there was a span of 15 bases.

The chain couples TRBV7-3 to TRBJ2-1, with unresolved D. V was cut by 4 bases and J by 6 bases, with 16 bases left in between. The CDR3 is made up of 15 amino acids. Germline CDR1 reads SGHTA; CDR2 reads FQGTGA. In nucleotides, the CDR3 is TGTGCCAGCAGCTCCTCTAGGATAGGCCGCAATGAGCAGTTCTTC. Protein sequence: CASSSSRIGRNEQFF.

V usage is TRBV4-3 and J usage is TRBJ1-3, with a weak D call TRBD1 (5 bases). Trimming took off 3 bases at V and 4 bases at J, with 13 bases between the two ends. The germline gives CDR1 LGHNA, CDR2 YSLEER. CDR3 length: 15 residues. The chain's CDR3 is CASSQNQGPGNTIYF. Here the CDR3 DNA reads TGCGCCAGCAGCCAGAACCAGGGTCCAGGAAACACCATATATTTT.

The V and J genes are TRBV7-3 and TRBJ2-1; 16 bases agree with TRBD2. Germline V lookup: CDR1 SGHTA, CDR2 FQGTGA. Trimming cost V 4 bases and J 6 bases; bases outside gene matches: 15. The CDR3 extends over 20 amino acids. The CDR3 reads CASSWGPGLAGGPGPNEQFF. In DNA form, the CDR3 reads TGTGCCAGCAGCTGGGGCCCGGGACTAGCGGGAGGGCCCGGTCCCAATGAGCAGTTCTTC. Drawing the rest from reference TRBV7-3 and TRBJ2-1, the complete variable domain is GAGVSQTPSNKVTEKGKYVELRCDPISGHTALYWYRQSLGQGPEFLIYFQGTGAADDSGLPNDRFFAVRPEGSVSTLKIQRTERGDSAVYLCASSWGPGLAGGPGPNEQFFGPGTRLTVL.

This clone was seen a single time. The chain employs TRBV5-6 and TRBJ2-3, with D maybe TRBD2 (5 bases). Trimming shortened V by 1 base and J by 4 bases, and 7 bases separated the two germline ends. The CDR3 totals 13 residues. CDR1 and CDR2 from the germline V gene are SGHDT and YYEEEE. CDR3 sequence reads: CASSLTSSDTQYF. The DNA for the CDR3 is TGTGCCAGCAGCTTGACTAGTTCAGATACGCAGTATTTT. The full variable domain, rest sourced from reference TRBV5-6 and TRBJ2-3, is DAGVTQSPTHLIKTRGQQVTLRCSPKSGHDTVSWYQQALGQGPQFIFQYYEEEERQRGNFPDRFSGHQFPNYSSELNVNALLLGDSALYLCASSLTSSDTQYFGPGTRLTVL.

The chain links TRBV10-3 to TRBJ2-3; D possibly corresponds to TRBD1 (6 bases). Germline V gene sequence: CDR1 ENHRY, CDR2 SYGVKD. The CDR3 is made up of 14 amino acids. The germline V and J ends were trimmed by 3 bases and 8 bases, with 15 bases remaining between them. The CDR3 nucleotides are TGTGCCATCAGTGAAAGGGGGAGACCCGGTACGCAGTATTTT. It specifies CAISERGRPGTQYF.

This CDR3 reads CASSAAGWAGVANTGELFF. The CDR3, as DNA: TGTGCCAGTAGTGCGGCGGGGTGGGCGGGTGTAGCGAACACCGGGGAGCTGTTTTTT. The V and J genes are TRBV19 and TRBJ2-2; possibly TRBD2 for D (6 bases). The CDR3 covers 19 residues. Trimming took 5 bases from V and 0 from J, leaving 22 bases between them. The germline V gene has CDR1 LNHDA and CDR2 SQIVND (reference sequence).

The CDR3 spells CASSPARTETQYF. The CDR3 coding sequence is TGTGCCAGCAGTCCTGCTCGTACGGAGACCCAGTACTTC. The chain is built from TRBV28 and TRBJ2-5; D uncertain. Trimming stripped 5 bases from V and 5 bases from J, with 12 bases between. This CDR3 is built from 13 residues. Germline V gives CDR1 MDHEN, CDR2 SYDVKM.

About this clone itself: Other DNA sequences of this sample code for an identical CDR3. The rearrangement links TRBV10-3 to TRBJ2-3; D is perhaps TRBD1 (6 bases). The CDR3 is 14 residues long. The germline CDR1 and CDR2 sequences are ENHRY and SYGVKD. Deletions cut 4 bases from V and 0 bases from J, with 8 bases between. The DNA for the CDR3 is TGTGCCATCAGTGCAGGACAGAGCACAGATACGCAGTATTTT. It translates to CAISAGQSTDTQYF.

This chain connects TRBV5-8 to TRBJ2-3; D perhaps matches TRBD2 (6 bases). Germline lookup yields CDR1 SGHTS and CDR2 YDEGEE. The CDR3 is 17 residues long. Trimming took 4 bases from V and 2 from J, leaving 20 bases between them. This CDR3 reads CASSPPPRESYTDTQYF. CDR3 coding DNA: TGTGCCAGCAGCCCCCCCCCGCGGGAATCTTACACAGATACGCAGTATTTT.

This chain connects TRBV7-3 to TRBJ1-1; 8 bases align to TRBD1. V shed 2 bases and J 6 bases; nucleotides not matched to a gene: 5. The CDR3 totals 14 residues. Germline CDR1 reads SGHTA; CDR2 reads FQGTGA. CDR3 residues: CASSLQGAGAEAFF. In DNA form, the CDR3 reads TGTGCCAGCAGCTTACAGGGGGCGGGAGCTGAAGCTTTCTTT.

The chain joins TRBV4-1 to TRBJ2-1; the D gene is possibly TRBD2 (5 bases). The CDR3 length is 17 residues. V was cut by 2 bases and J by 5 bases, with 19 bases left in between. Germline assignment: CDR1 MGHRA and CDR2 YSYEKL. In DNA form, the CDR3 reads TGCGCCAGCAGCCAACCAAACCAGCGGCGGAAGAACAATGAGCAGTTCTTC. It codes for CASSQPNQRRKNNEQFF.

The J gene is TRBJ2-3, the V gene TRBV27, with 7 bases fitting TRBD2. With 6 bases clipped from V and 5 bases from J, the junction kept 8 bases outside the gene matches. Germline V gene sequence: CDR1 MNHEY, CDR2 SMNVEV (reference sequence). The CDR3 consists of 14 residues. The CDR3 coding sequence is TGTGCCAGCAGCCGCTTGGGGGGGTTAGATACGCAGTATTTT. It yields the protein CASSRLGGLDTQYF.

The J gene is TRBJ2-2, the V gene TRBV10-3, with D unresolved. Trimming took off 4 bases at V and 3 bases at J, with 3 bases between the two ends. CDR1 and CDR2 from the germline V gene are ENHRY and SYGVKD. The CDR3 has 12 amino acids. CDR3 in amino acids: CAISADTGELFF. CDR3 in DNA: TGTGCCATCAGTGCCGACACCGGGGAGCTGTTTTTT.

The chain couples TRBV18 to TRBJ2-1, with 13 bases that match TRBD2. The trim removed 3 bases at V and 7 bases at J, leaving 6 bases unmatched. This CDR3 comprises 16 residues. The germline CDR1 and CDR2 sequences are KGHSH and LQKENI. CDR3 in amino acids: CASSPLGTSGKNEQFF. CDR3 in DNA: TGTGCCAGCTCACCTCTTGGGACTAGCGGGAAGAATGAGCAGTTCTTC.

This chain connects TRBV28 to TRBJ2-3; the D is unclear. Germline V gives CDR1 MDHEN, CDR2 SYDVKM. CDR3 length: 14 amino acids. V lost 8 bases to trimming and J lost 2 bases, with 14 bases between them. Here the CDR3 DNA reads TGTGCCAGCGTTGGGGTCGGACCCACAGATACGCAGTATTTT. Translated: CASVGVGPTDTQYF.

On this clone itself: The same CDR3 arises from other DNA sequences in this sample as well. V and J are TRBV5-1 and TRBJ2-5; D unclear. Germline loops: CDR1 SGHRS, CDR2 YFSETQ. The CDR3 is made up of 13 amino acids. V dropped 0 bases and J dropped 4 bases, with 7 bases sitting between them. CDR3 amino acids: CASSLVPGETQYF. CDR3 DNA sequence: TGCGCCAGCAGCTTGGTCCCAGGAGAGACCCAGTACTTC. The complete variable domain, with remaining parts taken from reference TRBV5-1 and TRBJ2-5, reads KAGVTQTPRYLIKTRGQQVTLSCSPISGHRSVSWYQQTPGQGLQFLFEYFSETQRNKGNFPGRFSGRQFSNSRSEMNVSTLELGDSALYLCASSLVPGETQYFGPGTRLLVL.